This T cell receptor beta chain is drawn from a study of T-cell memory formation after mild COVID-19 (dated by TCRdb to about 2021). A note on the overall study: TCR sequence clusters from the two donors were largely donor specific. The cohort comprised two young, previously healthy adult volunteers, one female and one male. Longitudinal TCRalpha and TCRbeta repertoire sequencing tracked T-cell clones expanding and contracting after mild COVID-19 in a couple of donors. Results the study describes overall, beyond this receptor: Balanced CD4/CD8 phenotypes were observed for clones contracting from day 15 to 85, whereas a bias towards CD4+ was observed for a second wave of clones expanding from day 15 to 37. Only a couple of mild cases were covered by the study, and larger cohorts that include severe cases with pre-infection samples were considered necessary. Contracting CD4+ clones were found mainly in CM and EM memory subsets, while CD8+ clones were enriched in EMRA. Some responding clones were detected in pre-infection memory, which suggested that pre-existing cross-reactive memory T cells had joined the SARS-CoV-2 response. SARS-CoV-2 specificity was not confirmed for the second-wave clones peaking on day 37.

V lost 4 bases and J lost 5 bases; the stretch between them is 12 bases long. The CDR3 goes from the cysteine to the phenylalanine over 14 residues. Just CDR3 DNA is preserved here, 42 bases in frame from base 1. CDR1 and CDR2 (SGHTA, FQGNSA) derive from the germline V gene. Ficoll-Paque density gradient centrifugation was the method used to isolate PBMCs. The sample holds a few counts of this clonotype. It has no known antigen specificity. The sample holds no much larger clone one base away, and base qualities are not on file. For sequencing, an Illumina NovaSeq 6000 was employed. TCRalpha and TCRbeta cDNA libraries were constructed by 5'RACE with constant-segment primers, with sample barcodes and unique molecular identifiers being introduced. RNA was extracted from every sample with Trizol reagent. Library amplification was performed in two PCR steps, and a second sample barcode and Illumina TruSeq adapters were introduced in the second step. Libraries were sequenced on an Illumina NovaSeq with 2 x 150 bp paired-end reads. The authors' pipeline ran thus. Demultiplexing of reads and collapsing into UMI-guided consensus sequences were performed with migec v1.2.7. Using mixcr v2.1.11, UMI consensuses were aligned to TRA and TRB V and J templates and then assembled into clonotypes. Expanded or contracted clonotypes were those called significant by both edgeR and NoisET, with noise models trained on biological replicates. edgeR calls used a false discovery rate-adjusted p below 0.01 and a log2 fold-change threshold of 1. As an exploratory analysis of dynamics, max-normalized trajectories of the 1000 most abundant clonotypes were examined by PCA with hierarchical clustering. The CD4 or CD8 phenotype of responding clones was assigned using the separately sequenced CD4+ and CD8+ repertoires. The raw public reads went through TCRdb reprocessing: fastp at Q25, MiXCR clone calling, in-frame beta chains kept. Each CDR3 protein gets just one entry, which takes the most common genes and DNA from the rows behind it. What appears here as the V and J calls and clone size reflects TCRdb's work, not the paper's. This sample gives roughly 200,000 distinct CDR3 sequences in total; approximately 16% of them show up just once. The ten largest clones add up to around 2% of the sample.

The sample consisted of PBMCs or a T cell subset sorted from them (not recorded which). Recombination linked TRBV7-2 to TRBJ2-4, with a tentative D call of TRBD1 or TRBD2, each matching 5 bases. This sequence was found in an adult woman who had mild COVID-19 (a few samples of this study predate the infection). The sample titles of this study are shuffled in the database, so cell type and time point are left out; the donor was told from shared clones. The CDR3 region reads CASSSGAAQNIQYF. The DNA reads as follows: TGTGCCAGCAGCTCCGGGGCCGCCCAAAACATTCAGTACTTC.